This entry is about one TCR beta chain. Its specificity is not known. The repertoire was sequenced with immunoSEQ multiplex PCR; TCRdb's copy has only in-frame clones and lacks some. This sample has tens of thousands of clones; approximately 90% occur once, and the top ten carry 45%. This sample is drawn from a study of T cell responses to AZD1222 COVID-19 vaccine. Findings and limits, study-wide: Once two AZD1222 doses were given, Spike-specific TCR breadth and depth went up. No day 14 peak samples; only post-peak repertoires were characterized.

The CDR3 length is 15 residues. The V gene's germline CDR1 is GTSNPN and CDR2 SVGIG (reference sequence). V lost 3 bases and J lost 4, with 16 bases in between. The J gene is TRBJ1-3, the V gene TRBV30; no reliable D call. The TCR comes from an adult in good health. The sequenced sample was peripheral blood, obtained on day 0 of AZD1222 vaccination. The CDR3 DNA sequence: TGTGCCTGGAGCTCGGGCAGTCTTAGCGGAAACACCATATATTTT. It translates to CAWSSGSLSGNTIYF.